This T cell receptor (beta chain) originates from a study of blood T cell repertoires in COVID-19. About the study: From T cells, B-cell-depleted T cells, or PBMCs came the material, which was cDNA or gDNA.

This CDR3 is built from 18 residues. Trimming removed 4 bases at V and 0 bases at J, with 18 bases between. The germline CDR1 and CDR2 sequences are SGHVS and FQNEAQ. Profiling relied on immunoSEQ multiplex PCR, and the TCRdb table lists in-frame clones only, not all of them. The sample carries around 40,000 clones, around 87% recorded once. The receptor was isolated from a man aged 50 or older with active or convalescent COVID-19. V gene TRBV7-8 combines with J gene TRBJ1-4; weak D call: TRBD1 (5 bases). Specimen: peripheral blood. The CDR3 DNA reads as TGTGCCAGCAGCTCTGGGCAGGGATTGATCACAACTAATGAAAAACTGTTTTTT. It is translated as CASSSGQGLITTNEKLFF.